Shown below are 8 T cell receptor beta chains from a single sample sequenced in a study of blood T cell repertoires in COVID-19. Repertoires were generated with immunoSEQ multiplex PCR, while TCRdb's copy carries only in-frame clones and drops some. This sample has about 29,000 clones, with around 89% found just once. Material: peripheral blood. The source is a human donor in a cohort sampled during active COVID-19.

Only a few counts were recorded for this clone. The genes are TRBV28 and TRBJ2-7; 8 bases agree with TRBD1. Germline V gene lookup returns CDR1 MDHEN and CDR2 SYDVKM. Trimming removed 1 base from V and 1 base from J; junction bases left unmatched: 6. This CDR3 has 16 amino acids. The CDR3 region is CASSLSDRGVSYEQYF. DNA of the CDR3: TGTGCCAGCAGTTTATCCGACAGGGGCGTTTCCTACGAGCAGTACTTC.

This clone was seen only once. The V call is TRBV7-2, the J call TRBJ2-6, with D perhaps TRBD1 (5 bases). Between the trimmed V and J ends, which lost 4 bases and 1 base, there was a span of 8 bases. Germline lookup yields CDR1 SGHTA and CDR2 FQGNSA. There are 15 residues in the CDR3. This CDR3 reads CASSYRLSGANVLTF. The CDR3 nucleotides are TGTGCCAGCAGCTACAGGCTTTCTGGGGCCAACGTCCTGACTTTC. Using reference TRBV7-2 and TRBJ2-6 for the parts outside the CDR3, the full variable domain is GAGVSQSPSNKVTEKGKDVELRCDPISGHTALYWYRQSLGQGLEFLIYFQGNSAPDKSGLPSDRFSAERTGGSVSTLTIQRTQQEDSAVYLCASSYRLSGANVLTFGAGSRLTVL.

This clone was observed a single time. CDR3 protein: CASSRGNEQFF. DNA for the CDR3: TGCGCCAGCAGTCGGGGGAATGAGCAGTTCTTC. The V and J genes are TRBV10-2 and TRBJ2-1, with D tentatively TRBD2 (6 bases). V was trimmed by 5 bases and J by 7 bases, leaving 6 bases between them. Per germline, CDR1 WSHSY and CDR2 SAAADI. The CDR3 loop spans 11 amino acids.

The chain joins TRBV6-2 or TRBV6-3 to TRBJ1-6, with D unclear. Trimming cost V 2 bases and J 9 bases, with 8 bases left between them. This CDR3 is 13 amino acids long. CDR1 is MNHEY and CDR2 is SVGEGT in the germline V gene. This CDR3 is CASSYAARSPLHF. In DNA, the CDR3 is TGTGCCAGCAGTTACGCAGCGCGTTCACCCCTCCACTTT.

The chain links TRBV11-3 to TRBJ2-7; 7 bases fit TRBD2. Germline CDR1 and CDR2: SGHNT and YENEEA. The CDR3 has 11 residues. Trimming took 5 bases from V and 7 from J; bases not matched to a gene: 2. The CDR3 here is CASSRGEEQYF. CDR3 bases: TGTGCCAGCAGCCGGGGGGAAGAGCAGTACTTC.

The gene calls are TRBV19 and TRBJ2-1; 9 nucleotides align to TRBD1. Germline CDR1 and CDR2: LNHDA and SQIVND (reference sequence). The V and J ends lost 4 bases and 0 bases, in that order; junction bases with no gene match: 1. The length of the CDR3 is 15 residues. The CDR3, as DNA: TGTGCCAGTAGTAAACAGGGGGCCTCCTACAATGAGCAGTTCTTC. It specifies CASSKQGASYNEQFF. Based on the CDR3 plus reference TRBV19 and TRBJ2-1, the full variable domain is DGGITQSPKYLFRKEGQNVTLSCEQNLNHDAMYWYRQDPGQGLRLIYYSQIVNDFQKGDIAEGYSVSREKKESFPLTVTSAQKNPTAFYLCASSKQGASYNEQFFGPGTRLTVL.

This chain connects TRBV9 to TRBJ2-7; TRBD2 matches 7 bases. Trimming took 7 bases from V and 4 from J; bases not matched to a gene: 11. Germline CDR1 SGDLS, CDR2 YYNGEE. This CDR3 region has 14 residues. The CDR3 reads CASGTSEGPYEQYF. CDR3 in DNA: TGTGCCAGCGGAACTAGCGAGGGGCCTTACGAGCAGTACTTC.

The chain uses TRBV19 and TRBJ2-7; D unclear. Trimming left V 3 bases short and J 3 bases short, with 15 bases between. Germline assignment: CDR1 LNHDA and CDR2 SQIVND (reference sequence). The CDR3 has 15 amino acids. The DNA for the CDR3 is TGTGCCAGTAGTATGGTCGGCGGCAACCTCTACGAGCAGTACTTC. Its protein product is CASSMVGGNLYEQYF.